Listed here are 21 T cell receptor beta chains from one sample, sequenced in a study of blood T cell repertoires in COVID-19. Clones were sequenced by immunoSEQ multiplex PCR, and TCRdb holds only the in-frame ones, with some missing. Here the sample spans 81,000 or so clones, about 88% being singletons. Sequenced input: peripheral blood. The receptors stem from a man aged 70-80 years with active or convalescent COVID-19.

V is TRBV6-5 and J is TRBJ2-2, with 8 positions matching TRBD1. Germline V gene data show CDR1 as MNHEY and CDR2 as SVGAGI. The junction had 11 bases not matched to a gene; V was cut back by 4 bases and J by 16 bases. There are 13 residues in the CDR3. CDR3 DNA sequence: TGTGCCAGCAGTTTCCCGAACAGGGGGGACGCGTTTTTT. Translated: CASSFPNRGDAFF.

The rearrangement links TRBV7-7 to TRBJ2-3, with 10 bases lining up with TRBD2. From germline, CDR1 is SSHAT and CDR2 FNYEAQ (reference sequence). The CDR3 contains 15 residues. With 7 bases clipped from V and 1 base from J, the junction kept 5 bases outside the gene matches. As DNA, the CDR3 is TGTGCCAGCACTCCCGGGACTAGCGGCACAGATACGCAGTATTTT. Protein: CASTPGTSGTDTQYF.

This sequence joins TRBV7-9 and TRBJ1-4; D is uncertain. V lost 1 base, J lost 8 bases, and 14 bases lay in between. The CDR3 consists of 15 residues. The germline CDR1 and CDR2 sequences are SEHNR and FQNEAQ (reference sequence). The CDR3 reads CASSLGQARYEKLFF. The CDR3 DNA reads TGTGCCAGCAGCTTAGGCCAGGCGCGTTACGAAAAACTGTTTTTT.

This clone was seen only once. V usage is TRBV24-1 and J usage is TRBJ2-7, with D perhaps matching TRBD1 (7 bases). Germline V lookup: CDR1 KGHDR, CDR2 SFDVKD. The CDR3 sequence is 13 residues long. Trimming removed 6 bases from V and 2 bases from J, with 10 bases in between. In DNA, the CDR3 is TGTGCCACCAGTTCAGGGGGGACCTACGAGCAGTACTTC. This translates into CATSSGGTYEQYF.

This clone appeared a single time. V is TRBV30 and J is TRBJ2-3; D remains ambiguous. The CDR3 totals 13 residues. Germline loops: CDR1 GTSNPN, CDR2 SVGIG (reference sequence). The V end was cut by 0 bases, the J end by 6 bases, with 10 bases between. The DNA of the CDR3 is TGTGCCTGGAGTGTTTTATTCGTTGATACGCAGTATTTT. It is translated as CAWSVLFVDTQYF.

The J gene is TRBJ2-3, the V gene TRBV6-4; 10 bases agree with TRBD2. The ends lost 6 bases at V and 0 bases at J; junction bases unmatched: 3. The CDR3 is made up of 15 amino acids. CDR1 is MRHNA and CDR2 is SNTAGT in the germline V gene. The CDR3 sequence: CASRRLAGSTDTQYF. The CDR3 bases are TGTGCCAGCAGAAGACTAGCGGGCAGCACAGATACGCAGTATTTT.

V gene TRBV4-2 combines with J gene TRBJ1-1; 8 nucleotides line up with TRBD1. CDR3 length: 16 residues. The germline V gene has CDR1 LGHNA and CDR2 YNFKEQ. The V and J ends lost 4 bases and 4 bases, in that order; junction bases with no gene match: 11. The CDR3 here is CASSPRTGRVGTEAFF. CDR3 in DNA: TGTGCCAGCAGCCCGAGGACAGGGCGGGTCGGCACTGAAGCTTTCTTT.

This sequence joins TRBV5-1 and TRBJ2-4, with D possibly being TRBD1 (5 bases). The CDR3 runs to 17 residues. V lost 2 bases and J 0 bases, leaving 15 bases between the germline ends. Germline-derived CDR1 and CDR2 are SGHRS and YFSETQ. The CDR3, as DNA: TGCGCCAGCAGCTTTCGCCCAGGGTCACTAGCCAAAAACATTCAGTACTTC. This codes for CASSFRPGSLAKNIQYF. Together with reference TRBV5-1 and TRBJ2-4, the CDR3 gives the full variable domain: KAGVTQTPRYLIKTRGQQVTLSCSPISGHRSVSWYQQTPGQGLQFLFEYFSETQRNKGNFPGRFSGRQFSNSRSEMNVSTLELGDSALYLCASSFRPGSLAKNIQYFGAGTRLSVL.

The V call is TRBV5-4, the J call TRBJ2-2, with D perhaps TRBD2 (6 bases). Germline V gives CDR1 SGHNT, CDR2 YYREEE (reference sequence). The CDR3 has 16 residues. Trimming stripped 3 bases from V and 0 bases from J, with 12 bases between. The CDR3 coding sequence is TGTGCCAGCAGCTCCTCCGGGGGATCGAACACCGGGGAGCTGTTTTTT. As protein: CASSSSGGSNTGELFF. The full variable domain, in which reference TRBV5-4 and TRBJ2-2 provide the parts outside the CDR3, is ETGVTQSPTHLIKTRGQQVTLRCSSQSGHNTVSWYQQALGQGPQFIFQYYREEENGRGNFPPRFSGLQFPNYSSELNVNALELDDSALYLCASSSSGGSNTGELFFGEGSRLTVL.

The V and J genes are TRBV10-1 and TRBJ2-1; 8 nucleotides align to TRBD1. Germline assignment: CDR1 WNHNN and CDR2 SYGVQD (reference sequence). V trimming: 4 bases; J trimming: 6 bases; junction bases outside the gene matches: 8. This CDR3 is 15 amino acids long. The CDR3 loop is CASSARQGNGNEQFF. CDR3 DNA: TGCGCCAGCAGTGCCCGACAGGGGAATGGCAATGAGCAGTTCTTC.

The chain employs TRBV4-1 and TRBJ2-1, with D hard to call. CDR3 length equals 12 residues. Looked up from germline, CDR1 is MGHRA and CDR2 is YSYEKL. The germline V and J ends were trimmed by 1 base and 7 bases, with 5 bases remaining between them. CDR3 nucleotides: TGCGCCAGCAGCCAAGGAGAGAATGAGCAGTTCTTC. Encoded protein: CASSQGENEQFF.

The chain combines TRBV3-1 (or the pseudogene TRBV3-2) with TRBJ2-3; D is undetermined. Trimming cost V 0 bases and J 0 bases, with 10 bases left between them. Germline CDR1 and CDR2: LGHDT and YNNKEL (reference sequence). CDR3 length: 16 amino acids. CDR3 sequence reads: CASSQDNQASTDTQYF. The CDR3, as DNA: TGTGCCAGCAGCCAAGATAACCAGGCGAGCACAGATACGCAGTATTTT.

The gene calls are TRBV2 and TRBJ2-6; 7 nucleotides align to TRBD2. CDR3 length: 15 residues. The germline V gene encodes CDR1 SNHLY and CDR2 FYNNEI. Trimming cost V 6 bases and J 0 bases; bases outside gene matches: 2. The chain's CDR3 is CASSREDSGANVLTF. DNA for the CDR3: TGTGCCAGCAGCCGGGAGGACTCTGGGGCCAACGTCCTGACTTTC.

The sample holds a few counts of this clone. The chain uses TRBV5-4 and TRBJ1-6; D is uncertain. The CDR3 has 15 amino acids. CDR1 is SGHNT and CDR2 is YYREEE in the germline V gene (reference sequence). The V and J ends lost 3 bases and 7 bases respectively, with 14 bases between them. The chain's CDR3 is CASSSEGRRNSPLHF. The DNA for the CDR3 is TGTGCCAGCAGCTCCGAAGGCAGGAGGAATTCACCCCTCCACTTT.

About this clone: At one end the junction does not follow the germline gene, possibly because of a read error. The CDR3 reads CASSPGSGEAQYF. CDR3 coding DNA: TGTGCCAGCTCACCCGGGAGTGGAGAGGCCCAGTACTTC. The chain couples TRBV18 to TRBJ2-5; weak D call: TRBD2 (6 bases). CDR3 size: 13 residues. Germline V gives CDR1 KGHSH, CDR2 LQKENI. Full variable domain (missing parts from reference TRBV18 and TRBJ2-5): NAGVMQNPRHLVRRRGQEARLRCSPMKGHSHVYWYRQLPEEGLKFMVYLQKENIIDESGMPKERFSAEFPKEGPSILRIQQVVRGDSAAYFCASSPGSGEAQYFGPGTRLLVL.

The chain is built from TRBV18 and TRBJ1-1; D unresolved. In germline, CDR1 is KGHSH, CDR2 LQKENI. This CDR3 contains 13 residues. V was cut by 6 bases and J by 1 base, with 9 bases left in between. The CDR3 region has the DNA TGTGCCAGCTCCTCGGGGAAGAACACTGAAGCTTTCTTT. Translation gives CASSSGKNTEAFF.

This chain joins TRBV6-5 and TRBJ1-1; 8 bases are a match to TRBD1. The V and J ends lost 2 bases and 6 bases, in that order; junction bases with no gene match: 2. The CDR3 runs 13 residues. Per the germline V gene, CDR1 is MNHEY and CDR2 is SVGAGI. For the CDR3, the DNA is TGTGCCAGCAGTTACCAGGGGGCCTCTGAAGCTTTCTTT. It translates to CASSYQGASEAFF.

Here the CDR3 DNA reads TGTGCCACCAGTGATTCGGGACTAGCGGGGGCCACAGATACGCAGTATTTT. Protein sequence: CATSDSGLAGATDTQYF. The chain recombines TRBV24-1 with TRBJ2-3, with TRBD2 matching over 14 bases. The CDR3 contains 17 residues. V was pared by 2 bases and J by 2 bases, with 2 bases of the junction left unmatched. Germline V lookup: CDR1 KGHDR, CDR2 SFDVKD.

The rearrangement uses TRBV2 and TRBJ1-6; a possible D gene is TRBD1 (5 bases). Germline V lookup: CDR1 SNHLY, CDR2 FYNNEI. The CDR3 is 15 residues long. Trimming shortened V by 7 bases and J by 8 bases, and 18 bases separated the two germline ends. The CDR3 spells CASTPGQANYSPLHF. CDR3 DNA: TGTGCCAGCACGCCAGGGCAGGCTAATTATTCACCCCTCCACTTT. The whole variable domain, filled in from reference TRBV2 and TRBJ1-6, reads EPEVTQTPSHQVTQMGQEVILRCVPISNHLYFYWYRQILGQKVEFLVSFYNNEISEKSEIFDDQFSVERPDGSNFTLKIRSTKLEDSAMYFCASTPGQANYSPLHFGNGTRLTVT.

The rearrangement joins TRBV5-1 to TRBJ2-7, with TRBD2 identical over 8 bases. Germline V gene lookup returns CDR1 SGHRS and CDR2 YFSETQ. With 4 bases clipped from V and 6 bases from J, the junction kept 15 bases outside the gene matches. This CDR3 region has 16 residues. DNA of the CDR3: TGCGCCAGCAGCCCTACAACCCGAGGACTAGCAACCGAGCAGTACTTC. Its protein is CASSPTTRGLATEQYF.

The J gene is TRBJ1-5, the V gene TRBV18; TRBD1 might be the D (6 bases). CDR1 is KGHSH and CDR2 is LQKENI in the germline V gene. V was trimmed by 3 bases and J by 3 bases, leaving 15 bases between them. The CDR3 has 16 amino acids. CDR3 sequence (DNA): TGTGCCAGCTCACCCGGTCGCAGGGGTGACAATCAGCCCCAGCATTTT. Translated: CASSPGRRGDNQPQHF.